These 20 T cell receptor beta chains were sequenced from one sample in a study of blood T cells in healthy people across ages. PCR was performed a second time for about 7 to 11 cycles using a sample-barcoded 5' primer and a J-beta primer mix. In TCRdb, the 5' RACE reads were re-called with MiXCR into one record per CDR3 protein. The data show 550,000 to 700,000 distinct CDR3 sequences, with 25% to 30% seen just once and about a fifth held by the top ten. The sample consisted of blood. The receptors stem from a woman in her seventies in good health.

The CDR3 DNA follows: TGCAGTGCTACTCCCCTTACTAGCGGGAGTCTCAATGAGCAGTTCTTC. This codes for CSATPLTSGSLNEQFF. The chain combines TRBV20-1 with TRBJ2-1; 11 bases agree with TRBD2. J lost 6 bases, V lost 4 bases, and 11 bases had no gene match. The CDR3 has 16 residues. Germline loops: CDR1 DFQATT, CDR2 SNEGSKA (reference sequence).

The chain joins TRBV20-1 to TRBJ1-4, with 7 bases aligning to TRBD1. Trimming removed 6 bases from V and 3 bases from J; junction bases left unmatched: 10. CDR3 size: 15 residues. CDR1 and CDR2 (germline): DFQATT, SNEGSKA (reference sequence). This chain's CDR3 is CSAPPPGQANEKLFF. The DNA for the CDR3 is TGCAGTGCACCACCTCCCGGACAGGCTAATGAAAAACTGTTTTTT.

This rearrangement joins TRBV4-1 to TRBJ1-4; 9 nucleotides line up with TRBD1. The length of the CDR3 is 16 residues. Looked up from germline, CDR1 is MGHRA and CDR2 is YSYEKL. V lost 1 base to trimming and J lost 4 bases; unmatched junction nucleotides: 4. The CDR3 coding sequence is TGCGCCAGCAGCCAAGGGGGGACAGGGAATAATGAAAAACTGTTTTTT. Its translation is CASSQGGTGNNEKLFF.

This chain joins TRBV18 and TRBJ2-5; D may be TRBD2 (5 bases). The CDR3 sequence is 13 residues long. Germline lookup yields CDR1 KGHSH and CDR2 LQKENI. V was cut by 1 base and J by 7 bases, with 10 bases left in between. In DNA, the CDR3 is TGTGCCAGCTCACCACTGAACGAGGGGACCCAGTACTTC. Amino acid sequence: CASSPLNEGTQYF.

The chain links TRBV28 to TRBJ2-5; perhaps TRBD1 as D (5 bases). V was trimmed by 7 bases and J by 7 bases, leaving 16 bases between them. CDR3 length: 13 amino acids. Germline V gene data show CDR1 as MDHEN and CDR2 as SYDVKM. CDR3 loop: CASIEAGIGTQYF. The CDR3 DNA reads as TGTGCCAGCATAGAGGCAGGGATAGGGACCCAGTACTTC. The whole variable domain, remainder taken from reference TRBV28 and TRBJ2-5, is DVKVTQSSRYLVKRTGEKVFLECVQDMDHENMFWYRQDPGLGLRLIYFSYDVKMKEKGDIPEGYSVSREKKERFSLILESASTNQTSMYLCASIEAGIGTQYFGPGTRLLVL.

This clonotype turned up a few times. This chain uses TRBV7-2 with TRBJ1-1; TRBD1 might be the D (5 bases). This CDR3 spans 13 amino acids. Per the germline V gene, CDR1 is SGHTA and CDR2 is FQGNSA. The V end was cut by 6 bases, the J end by 4 bases, with 12 bases between. CDR3 amino acids: CASRMAGTTEAFF. As DNA, the CDR3 is TGTGCCAGCAGAATGGCAGGGACCACTGAAGCTTTCTTT. The whole variable domain, remainder taken from reference TRBV7-2 and TRBJ1-1, is GAGVSQSPSNKVTEKGKDVELRCDPISGHTALYWYRQSLGQGLEFLIYFQGNSAPDKSGLPSDRFSAERTGGSVSTLTIQRTQQEDSAVYLCASRMAGTTEAFFGQGTRLTVV.

This clonotype was recorded a few times. V is TRBV19 and J is TRBJ1-2; 10 positions match TRBD1. Germline lookup yields CDR1 LNHDA and CDR2 SQIVND (reference sequence). The CDR3 runs 14 residues. The junction had 2 bases not matched to a gene; V was cut back by 4 bases and J by 3 bases. The CDR3 nucleotides read TGTGCCAGTAGTAGGGACAGGGGACACTATGGCTACACCTTC. Protein: CASSRDRGHYGYTF.

The CDR3 DNA reads TGTGCCAGCAGCTTAAGGGCGGCTGGGGGTGATGCGGGGCAGCCCCAGCATTTT. It specifies CASSLRAAGGDAGQPQHF. V usage is TRBV7-9 and J usage is TRBJ1-5, with D possibly being TRBD1 (5 bases). In germline, CDR1 is SEHNR, CDR2 FQNEAQ (reference sequence). V was shortened by 2 bases and J by 7 bases, with 24 bases between the two germline ends. This CDR3 comprises 18 residues.

V usage is TRBV29-1 and J usage is TRBJ1-1; possibly TRBD1 for D (5 bases). The CDR3 is 15 residues long. Per the germline V gene, CDR1 is SQVTM and CDR2 is ANQGSEA. Trimming pared 8 bases from V and 2 bases from J, leaving 21 bases between. CDR3 sequence reads: CSTKTMQGPNTEAFF. DNA for the CDR3: TGCAGCACCAAAACTATGCAGGGCCCTAACACTGAAGCTTTCTTT.

This clonotype has more than one count but fewer than ten. The chain employs TRBV7-2 and TRBJ2-5; D call uncertain. Per germline, CDR1 SGHTA and CDR2 FQGNSA. This CDR3 has 12 amino acids. The V end was cut by 5 bases, the J end by 7 bases, with 11 bases between. CDR3 in amino acids: CASSRPRGTQYF. For the CDR3, the DNA is TGTGCCAGCAGCCGCCCCCGCGGGACCCAGTACTTC.

This chain links TRBV20-1 with TRBJ2-3; D is unresolved. From germline, CDR1 is DFQATT and CDR2 SNEGSKA (reference sequence). V lost 6 bases, J lost 9 bases, and 10 bases lay in between. The CDR3 runs to 10 residues. The CDR3 DNA reads TGCAGTGCGGAAGGCGAGACGCAGTATTTT. This codes for CSAEGETQYF.

The V and J genes are TRBV10-3 and TRBJ2-3; D is tentatively TRBD1 or TRBD2 (6 bases each). V lost 6 bases, J lost 2 bases, and 18 bases lay in between. This CDR3 contains 16 residues. CDR1 and CDR2 (germline): ENHRY, SYGVKD. CDR3 sequence (DNA): TGTGCCATCAGGGAGGGGGTGCTAGAAGACACAGATACGCAGTATTTT. Its translation: CAIREGVLEDTDTQYF.

This chain joins TRBV20-1 and TRBJ1-2, with D hard to call. Germline assignment: CDR1 DFQATT and CDR2 SNEGSKA (reference sequence). CDR3 length equals 15 residues. V lost 2 bases, J lost 3 bases, and 16 bases lay in between. The CDR3 nucleotides read TGCAGTGCTAGACAGGCAGCCCGCCTGGACTATGGCTACACCTTC. It codes for CSARQAARLDYGYTF.

In its sample, this clonotype was seen once. The J gene is TRBJ2-3, the V gene TRBV5-1; TRBD2 matches 9 bases. Germline V gene data show CDR1 as SGHRS and CDR2 as YFSETQ. The CDR3 has 15 amino acids. V was pared by 3 bases and J by 5 bases, with 7 bases of the junction left unmatched. CDR3 sequence: CASSSSGLAKDTQYF. CDR3 DNA sequence: TGCGCCAGCAGCTCCTCCGGACTAGCGAAAGATACGCAGTATTTT.

This clonotype was recorded only once. The chain carries TRBV4-2 and TRBJ1-4; D possibly corresponds to TRBD1 (6 bases). Germline V gene lookup returns CDR1 LGHNA and CDR2 YNFKEQ. This CDR3 comprises 14 residues. The germline V and J ends were trimmed by 6 bases and 6 bases, with 14 bases remaining between them. CDR3 in DNA: TGTGCCAGCAGGGGCACAGGGAGGGATGAAAAACTGTTTTTT. Translating gives CASRGTGRDEKLFF.

The CDR3 region has the DNA TGCGCCAGCAGCCAAGTGGGACAGGAGCTTTCCTATGGCTACACCTTC. It is translated as CASSQVGQELSYGYTF. The chain uses TRBV4-3 and TRBJ1-2, with TRBD1 identical over 8 bases. The length of the CDR3 is 16 residues. Germline-derived CDR1 and CDR2 are LGHNA and YSLEER. J lost 4 bases, V lost 1 base, and 8 bases had no gene match.

The rearrangement links TRBV19 to TRBJ2-3; D is undetermined. This CDR3 is built from 13 residues. Trimming left V 5 bases short and J 6 bases short, with 12 bases between. The germline V gene has CDR1 LNHDA and CDR2 SQIVND (reference sequence). The CDR3, as DNA: TGTGCCAGTAGTGACTGGAAGAGTGATACGCAGTATTTT. It is translated as CASSDWKSDTQYF. Full variable domain (remainder filled in from reference TRBV19 and TRBJ2-3): DGGITQSPKYLFRKEGQNVTLSCEQNLNHDAMYWYRQDPGQGLRLIYYSQIVNDFQKGDIAEGYSVSREKKESFPLTVTSAQKNPTAFYLCASSDWKSDTQYFGPGTRLTVL.

This clonotype has only a few counts. One end of the junction fails to match germline, which may point to a read error. The genes are TRBV5-1 and TRBJ2-3; perhaps D is TRBD1 or TRBD2 (5 bases each). Germline V gene sequence: CDR1 SGHRS, CDR2 YFSETQ. The CDR3 has 17 amino acids. CDR3 nucleotides: TGCGCCAGCAGCTTGATTATTTGGGACCAAAGATCAGATACGCTGTATTTT. Translation: CASSLIIWDQRSDTLYF. The full variable domain, completed using reference TRBV5-1 and TRBJ2-3, is KAGVTQTPRYLIKTRGQQVTLSCSPISGHRSVSWYQQTPGQGLQFLFEYFSETQRNKGNFPGRFSGRQFSNSRSEMNVSTLELGDSALYLCASSLIIWDQRSDTLYFGPGTRLTVL.

The gene calls are TRBV4-1 and TRBJ1-5, with D uncertain. This CDR3 is 16 amino acids long. Per the germline V gene, CDR1 is MGHRA and CDR2 is YSYEKL. The V end lost 0 bases, the J end lost 4 bases, and 13 bases lay between the germline ends. CDR3 protein: CASSQDSSRQNQPQHF. The CDR3 nucleotides are TGCGCCAGCAGCCAAGACTCGAGTCGTCAGAATCAGCCCCAGCATTTT.

The chain carries TRBV6-2 or TRBV6-3 and TRBJ2-5, with D possibly being TRBD1 (5 bases). The CDR3 loop spans 13 amino acids. Germline values: CDR1 MNHEY, CDR2 SVGEGT. V lost 8 bases, J lost 5 bases, and 15 bases lay in between. CDR3 in amino acids: CASGLGVVETQYF. CDR3 DNA sequence: TGTGCCAGCGGTCTAGGGGTAGTGGAGACCCAGTACTTC.